This T cell receptor beta chain originates from a study of CD8 T cells in ankylosing spondylitis. General observations from the study: Existing reports had already noted some motif variants in reactive arthritis synovial fluid and blood. As for the disease-linked clones, they showed a CD8+ phenotype and occurred at relatively low frequencies in peripheral blood. From matched ankylosing spondylitis synovial fluid, disease-linked clones were reportedly recovered at significantly enriched levels. About 8 highly homologous variants made up a TCR beta motif, and this motif appeared characteristic of ankylosing spondylitis blood.

With molecular barcodes, quantitative 5'-RACE was used to make the TCR beta libraries. MiXCR, applied by TCRdb to the 5' RACE reads, yields one record per CDR3 protein. This table holds over 200,000 distinct CDR3 sequences, 18% found once. The germline gives CDR1 SQVTM, CDR2 ANQGSEA. Trimming took 7 bases from V and 4 from J; bases not matched to a gene: 5. The CDR3 has 13 amino acids. Comments on this clonotype: As yet, its antigen is unknown.

This chain connects TRBV29-1 to TRBJ2-1; TRBD2 agrees at 9 bases. This TCR was sampled from a male donor with ankylosing spondylitis. The specimen was blood, either unsorted or a sorted T cell fraction (not recorded which). The CDR3 bases are TGCAGCGCCTTTAGCGGGGGTTACAATGAGCAGTTCTTC. Its translation: CSAFSGGYNEQFF.